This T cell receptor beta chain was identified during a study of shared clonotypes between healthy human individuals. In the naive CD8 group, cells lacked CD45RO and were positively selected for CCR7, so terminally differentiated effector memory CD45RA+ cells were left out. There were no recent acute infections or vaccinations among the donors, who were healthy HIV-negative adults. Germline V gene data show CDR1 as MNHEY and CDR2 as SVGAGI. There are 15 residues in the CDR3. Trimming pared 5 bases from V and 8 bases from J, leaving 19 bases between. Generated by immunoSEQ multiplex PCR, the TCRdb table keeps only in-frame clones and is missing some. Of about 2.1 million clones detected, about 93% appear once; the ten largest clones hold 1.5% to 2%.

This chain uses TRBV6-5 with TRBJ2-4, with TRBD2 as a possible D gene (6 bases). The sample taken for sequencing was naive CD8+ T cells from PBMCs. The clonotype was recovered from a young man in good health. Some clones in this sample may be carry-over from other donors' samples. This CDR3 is CASSTPRLGGDIQYF. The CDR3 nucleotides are TGTGCCAGCAGTACCCCCCGACTAGGTGGGGACATTCAGTACTTC.